This TCR beta chain was recorded in a study of blood T cell repertoires in COVID-19. The germline V gene encodes CDR1 LNHDA and CDR2 SQIVND (reference sequence). Deletions cut 7 bases from V and 1 base from J, with 10 bases between. There are 13 residues in the CDR3. Recruits, aged roughly 18 to 89 years, lived in roughly 22 US areas. Profiled with immunoSEQ multiplex PCR; TCRdb holds only in-frame clones, not every one. The table shows about 300,000 clones, with 85% to 90% occurring only once. The chain joins TRBV19 to TRBJ1-1; D is undetermined. The TCR was taken from a woman aged 18 to 35 who had recovered from COVID-19. What was sequenced was PBMCs or T cells enriched from blood (not recorded which). CDR3 in amino acids: CASNPRRNTEAFF. CDR3 bases: TGTGCCAGTAACCCCAGGCGGAACACTGAAGCTTTCTTT.